A single sample gave rise to the 24 T cell receptor beta chains below, sequenced in a study of T cell responses to AZD1222 COVID-19 vaccine. Using immunoSEQ multiplex PCR, the repertoire was profiled, and TCRdb retains in-frame clones only, with some absent. The profile shows fewer than 150,000 clones, 89% of them singletons. The sample here was peripheral blood, taken 28 days after the second AZD1222 dose. These receptors were collected from an adult who received the AZD1222 COVID-19 vaccine.

V and J are TRBV3-1 (or the pseudogene TRBV3-2) and TRBJ1-1; D gene uncertain. The CDR3 contains 12 residues. Germline V gene lookup returns CDR1 LGHDT and CDR2 YNNKEL (reference sequence). The V end lost 4 bases, the J end lost 0 bases, and 3 bases lay between the germline ends. The CDR3 protein is CASSLLNTEAFF. CDR3 sequence (DNA): TGTGCCAGCAGCCTCCTGAACACTGAAGCTTTCTTT.

The V gene is TRBV5-6, the J gene TRBJ1-2, with D unclear. Trimming shortened V by 0 bases and J by 7 bases, and 4 bases separated the two germline ends. The germline V gene has CDR1 SGHDT and CDR2 YYEEEE. The CDR3 length is 11 residues. The CDR3 here is CASSLVGGYTF. The CDR3 DNA reads as TGTGCCAGCAGCTTGGTGGGTGGCTACACCTTC.

The chain couples TRBV4-1 to TRBJ2-7, with no clear D. The CDR3 loop spans 16 amino acids. Germline V gene sequence: CDR1 MGHRA, CDR2 YSYEKL. Trimming cost V 0 bases and J 3 bases, with 15 bases left between them. For the CDR3, the DNA is TGCGCCAGCAGCCAAGAGGGTTGGCAGGACGACTACGAGCAGTACTTC. It yields the protein CASSQEGWQDDYEQYF.

The V and J genes are TRBV5-4 and TRBJ1-4; 9 bases map to TRBD1. V shed 5 bases, J shed 4 bases, and the junction held 6 bases outside the gene matches. Germline V gives CDR1 SGHNT, CDR2 YYREEE (reference sequence). The length of the CDR3 is 15 residues. The CDR3 DNA sequence: TGTGCCAGCAGTTCAGACAGGGGGTTTAATGAAAAACTGTTTTTT. Protein product: CASSSDRGFNEKLFF.

The J gene is TRBJ2-1, the V gene TRBV6-6; 10 nucleotides align to TRBD1. The CDR3 runs to 14 residues. From germline, CDR1 is MNHNY and CDR2 SVGAGI (reference sequence). With V trimmed by 6 bases and J by 7 bases, 6 bases remained unmatched. The CDR3: CASRTGTGVNEQFF. Here the CDR3 DNA reads TGTGCCAGCAGAACCGGGACAGGGGTAAATGAGCAGTTCTTC.

J is TRBJ1-1 and V is TRBV19; D is uncertain. Germline lookup yields CDR1 LNHDA and CDR2 SQIVND (reference sequence). The V and J ends lost 3 bases and 0 bases respectively, with 5 bases between them. The CDR3 has 13 residues. CDR3 sequence (DNA): TGTGCCAGTAGTATCCAGCTGAACACTGAAGCTTTCTTT. This encodes CASSIQLNTEAFF.

This chain joins TRBV19 and TRBJ1-5; D may be TRBD1 (6 bases). Per the germline V gene, CDR1 is LNHDA and CDR2 is SQIVND (reference sequence). V was shortened by 5 bases and J by 8 bases, with 19 bases between the two germline ends. The CDR3 has 15 residues. CDR3 sequence reads: CASSLQGPPREPQHF. Here the CDR3 DNA reads TGTGCCAGTAGTTTACAGGGCCCGCCCCGGGAGCCCCAGCATTTT.

The chain has TRBV18 and TRBJ2-1; TRBD1 might be the D (6 bases). This CDR3 comprises 15 residues. Between the trimmed V and J ends, which lost 4 bases and 8 bases, there was a span of 18 bases. Per the germline V gene, CDR1 is KGHSH and CDR2 is LQKENI. CDR3 loop: CASSLMDSPRDEQFF. CDR3 nucleotide sequence: TGTGCCAGCTCACTAATGGACAGCCCGAGGGATGAGCAGTTCTTC.

The chain is built from TRBV4-3 and TRBJ1-2; D is uncertain. The germline gives CDR1 LGHNA, CDR2 YSLEER. CDR3 size: 13 residues. V lost 0 bases to trimming and J lost 5 bases, with 7 bases between them. Written as DNA, the CDR3 is TGCGCCAGCAGCCAAGATAGGGAGTATGGCTACACCTTC. Its translation is CASSQDREYGYTF.

The chain carries TRBV5-6 and TRBJ1-3, with D maybe TRBD1 (5 bases). CDR1 SGHDT and CDR2 YYEEEE come from the germline V gene. The V gene lost 2 bases and the J gene lost 4 bases, with 7 bases spanning the gap. This CDR3 is 13 amino acids long. The CDR3 DNA follows: TGTGCCAGCAGCTTTCAGGGAGGAAACACCATATATTTT. Its translation is CASSFQGGNTIYF.

This chain connects TRBV12-1 to TRBJ2-7. TRBV12-1 is designated a pseudogene. This CDR3 spans 13 amino acids. Here the CDR3 reads CASSFRLDCEQYF. DNA for the CDR3: TGTGCCAGCAGCTTTAGGTTAGATTGTGAGCAGTACTTC.

CDR3 sequence (DNA): TGTGCCAGCAGCCCGCGGCTATCCTTGGGTGGCAATCAGCCCCAGCATTTT. Residues: CASSPRLSLGGNQPQHF. This sequence joins TRBV4-2 and TRBJ1-5; D remains unclear. V was clipped by 4 bases and J by 2 bases, with 18 bases between them. Germline V CDR1 and CDR2: LGHNA, YNFKEQ. This CDR3 has 17 residues.

This chain links TRBV3-1 (or the pseudogene TRBV3-2) with TRBJ1-1; TRBD1 is a possible D gene (5 bases). Germline CDR1 reads LGHDT; CDR2 reads YNNKEL (reference sequence). Trimming shortened V by 6 bases and J by 3 bases, and 14 bases separated the two germline ends. The CDR3 extends over 14 amino acids. In DNA, the CDR3 is TGTGCCAGCAGGAGACGTGGGGGGGACACTGAAGCTTTCTTT. It is translated as CASRRRGGDTEAFF.

V gene TRBV6-5 combines with J gene TRBJ2-7; 8 bases are a match to TRBD2. This CDR3 has 16 amino acids. Germline loops: CDR1 MNHEY, CDR2 SVGAGI. V shed 2 bases, J shed 0 bases, and the junction held 6 bases outside the gene matches. DNA of the CDR3: TGTGCCAGCAGTTACGCCCCGGGGGGGAGCTCCTACGAGCAGTACTTC. Its translation: CASSYAPGGSSYEQYF.

CDR3 loop: CASSFGTGITGELFF. DNA for the CDR3: TGCGCCAGCAGCTTCGGGACAGGGATCACCGGGGAGCTGTTTTTT. The gene calls are TRBV5-1 and TRBJ2-2, with 9 bases matching TRBD1. J lost 4 bases, V lost 2 bases, and 3 bases had no gene match. There are 15 residues in the CDR3. Per germline, CDR1 SGHRS and CDR2 YFSETQ.

The chain couples TRBV15 to TRBJ1-5; D gene uncertain. The CDR3 covers 15 residues. The germline V gene encodes CDR1 LNHNV and CDR2 YYDKDF (reference sequence). Trimming took 0 bases from V and 4 from J, leaving 10 bases between them. In DNA, the CDR3 is TGTGCCACCAGCAGAGATCGGGGTCTTAATCAGCCCCAGCATTTT. Protein product: CATSRDRGLNQPQHF.

The chain employs TRBV6-5 and TRBJ1-1; D remains unclear. The germline V gene has CDR1 MNHEY and CDR2 SVGAGI. V was shortened by 0 bases and J by 8 bases, with 13 bases between the two germline ends. The CDR3 covers 14 residues. Written as DNA, the CDR3 is TGTGCCAGCAGTTACTCGGGTGGGAATTTCGAAGCTTTCTTT. This encodes CASSYSGGNFEAFF.

This clone appeared many times. The V call is TRBV19, the J call TRBJ2-7; D gene ambiguous. CDR1 and CDR2 from the germline V gene are LNHDA and SQIVND (reference sequence). V lost 3 bases, J lost 0 bases, and 12 bases lay in between. This CDR3 has 15 amino acids. CDR3 sequence reads: CASSMVDTRSYEQYF. For the CDR3, the DNA is TGTGCCAGTAGTATGGTCGACACTCGCTCCTACGAGCAGTACTTC.

The chain links TRBV11-1 to TRBJ1-1; 7 bases are shared with TRBD1. Unmatched junction bases numbered 14, after V lost 4 bases and J lost 6 bases. The V gene's germline CDR1 is SGHAT and CDR2 FQDESV (reference sequence). CDR3 length: 16 residues. CDR3 residues: CASSSTIRDRDPEAFF. CDR3 coding DNA: TGTGCCAGCAGCTCGACGATACGCGACAGGGACCCTGAAGCTTTCTTT.

The CDR3 reads CASSLGTGANEKLFF. CDR3 bases: TGTGCCAGCAGCTTGGGGACAGGGGCTAATGAAAAACTGTTTTTT. The rearrangement links TRBV5-4 to TRBJ1-4, with 9 bases that match TRBD1. There are 15 residues in the CDR3. The V gene end was trimmed by 0 bases and the J gene end by 3 bases; junction bases not matched to a gene: 0. Germline values: CDR1 SGHNT, CDR2 YYREEE (reference sequence).

The genes are TRBV10-1 and TRBJ2-3; possibly TRBD1 or TRBD2 for D (6 bases each). The V end was cut by 0 bases, the J end by 4 bases, with 14 bases between. The CDR3 covers 16 residues. Per the germline V gene, CDR1 is WNHNN and CDR2 is SYGVQD (reference sequence). The CDR3 spells CASSESKGGAADTQYF. CDR3 nucleotide sequence: TGCGCCAGCAGTGAGTCCAAGGGGGGAGCCGCAGATACGCAGTATTTT.

V and J are TRBV19 and TRBJ1-5, with D possibly TRBD1 on 6 matching bases. Per germline, CDR1 LNHDA and CDR2 SQIVND (reference sequence). CDR3 length: 16 amino acids. V shed 6 bases and J shed 5 bases, with 20 bases lying between them. Here the CDR3 DNA reads TGTGCCAGTAGCACCGGGACAACCTACCTCGATCAGCCCCAGCATTTT. Encoded protein: CASSTGTTYLDQPQHF.

This chain joins TRBV5-1 and TRBJ2-7, with a possible D match to TRBD1 (5 bases). In germline, CDR1 is SGHRS, CDR2 YFSETQ. This CDR3 contains 16 residues. Trimming stripped 4 bases from V and 0 bases from J, with 17 bases between. In nucleotides, the CDR3 is TGCGCCAGCAGCACGGGCGGACACACCTTCTCCTACGAGCAGTACTTC. This sequence encodes CASSTGGHTFSYEQYF.

The chain joins TRBV13 to TRBJ2-6, with D possibly matching TRBD2 (6 bases). CDR1 PRHDT and CDR2 FYEKMQ come from the germline V gene (reference sequence). This CDR3 comprises 15 residues. V lost 3 bases and J 0 bases, leaving 6 bases between the germline ends. Here the CDR3 DNA reads TGTGCCAGCAGCTTGGGGGGCTCTGGGGCCAACGTCCTGACTTTC. This translates into CASSLGGSGANVLTF.